These T cell receptor beta chains were read from a single sample in a study of sequential checkpoint blockade in melanoma. Using immunoSEQ multiplex PCR, the repertoire was profiled, and TCRdb retains in-frame clones only, with some absent. The sample holds fewer than 20,000 clones; roughly two thirds are singletons and the top ten take 4.5% to 5.5%. Sequencing was performed on tumor tissue (inferred from file names), taken from a patient given nivolumab and ipilimumab in sequence. These receptors were collected from a human donor with melanoma. CDR3s include the opening cysteine and the closing phenylalanine or tryptophan. The D gene is left open where the match is weak. Rows may omit the clone size; those that give it use once, few, many or a size class.

>TRBD1|TRBV28|few|TRBJ1-1
TGTGCCAGCAGCAACCGACAGGGCGGGGGTACTGAAGCTTTCTTT
CASSNRQGGGTEAFF
>TRBD1|TRBV19|.|TRBJ1-1
TGTGCCAGTAGTATGAGGGGGACAGGCTATGAAGCTTTCTTT
CASSMRGTGYEAFF
>.|TRBV29-1|.|TRBJ2-1
TGCAGCGTTGAAGAACTACAGGGTTACAATGAGCAGTTCTTC
CSVEELQGYNEQFF
>TRBD2|TRBV6-4|.|TRBJ2-3
TGTGCCAGCAGTGACGAAGCGGGACTAAGAGATACGCAGTATTTT
CASSDEAGLRDTQYF
>.|TRBV1|.|TRBJ1-5
TGCGCCAGCAGCCTCCGGGACACAAATAGCAATCAGCCCCAGCATTTT
CASSLRDTNSNQPQHF
>TRBD1|TRBV10-3|.|TRBJ2-1
TGTGCCATCAGTGAGTTGTCTTCCGGGACAGGCCTCAATGAGCAGTTCTTC
CAISELSSGTGLNEQFF
>.|TRBV12-2|.|TRBJ2-7
TGTGCCAGTACGCGGACAGACCCGTCCTCCTACGAGCAGTACTTC
CASTRTDPSSYEQYF
>TRBD1|TRBV6-7|.|TRBJ1-5
TGTGCCAGCAGCCCGGGACAGGGGCCATTATGGCCCCAGCATTTT
CASSPGQGPLWPQHF
>.|TRBV12-1|once|TRBJ2-5
TGTGCCAGCAGCTTGGTCGAACAGGGACAAGAGACCCAGTACTTC
CASSLVEQGQETQYF
>TRBD1|TRBV19|.|TRBJ2-7
TGTGCCAGTAGTATTAGAACAGGGGTCTTCGACGAGCAGTACTTC
CASSIRTGVFDEQYF
>TRBD2|TRBV30|.|TRBJ2-5
TGTGCCTGGAGTCCTGGACTAGCGGAGACCCAGTACTTC
CAWSPGLAETQYF
>.|TRBV5-1|medium-sized|TRBJ2-5
TGCGCCAGCAGCTTCGACGGGGGCAAAGAGACCCAGTACTTC
CASSFDGGKETQYF
>.|TRBV12-5|few|TRBJ1-1
TGTGCCAGCAAGAAGTTTTTGGGAACACCGAACACTGAAGCTTTCTTT
CASKKFLGTPNTEAFF
>TRBD2|TRBV6-8|.|TRBJ2-5
TGTGCCAGCAGACACGTGGTTGGGACTAGCAGTCAAGAGACCCAGTACTTC
CASRHVVGTSSQETQYF
>.|TRBV10-2|.|TRBJ1-1
TGCGCCAGCAGTAAGGACCGCATACTTAACACTGAAGCTTTCTTT
CASSKDRILNTEAFF
>.|TRBV6-8|.|TRBJ1-2
TGTGCCAGCAGTTTGACGGCTTCGTTGGGGAAAGATGGCTACACCTTC
CASSLTASLGKDGYTF
>TRBD2|TRBV30|.|TRBJ2-1
TGTGCCTGGAGTGAGGGACTAGCGGAAAACAATGAGCAGTTCTTC
CAWSEGLAENNEQFF
>TRBD1|TRBV5-1|.|TRBJ2-1
TGCGCCAGCAGCTCCGGACAGGGGCACAATGAGCAGTTCTTC
CASSSGQGHNEQFF
>.|TRBV18|.|TRBJ1-5
TGTGCCAGCTCACGACCCCGATGGTCAGACTATAGCAATCAGCCCCAGCATTTT
CASSRPRWSDYSNQPQHF
>.|TRBV9|few|TRBJ2-1
TGTGCCAGCAGCGTAGGAGGCGGGGCCTACAATGAGCAGTTCTTC
CASSVGGGAYNEQFF
>.|TRBV7-7|.|TRBJ2-2
TGTGCCAGCAGCCCATCCCTGGGGTTTCCCGGGGAGCTGTTTTTT
CASSPSLGFPGELFF
>TRBD2|TRBV23-1|.|TRBJ2-1
TGCGCCAGCACCCTCCGCGGGGGGCATGAGCAGTTCTTC
CASTLRGGHEQFF
>.|TRBV28|.|TRBJ1-2
TGTGCCACCATTTCAGGGCAGGACTACTATGGCTACACCTTC
CATISGQDYYGYTF
>.|TRBV5-1|.|TRBJ1-2
TGCGCCAGCAGCTTGGCGCCGATACAGGGAATTGGCTATGGCTACACCTTC
CASSLAPIQGIGYGYTF
>.|TRBV6-7|few|TRBJ1-1
TGTGCCAGCAGTTATGGGGCTGGGACTGAAGCTTTCTTT
CASSYGAGTEAFF
>.|TRBV2|few|TRBJ1-3
TGTGCCAGCAGCCGTAGATTAGTCCCTACATCTGGAAACACCATATATTTT
CASSRRLVPTSGNTIYF
>.|TRBV7-4|many|TRBJ1-5
TGTGCCAGCAGCCGACGGGAAAATCAGCCCCAGCATTTT
CASSRRENQPQHF
>TRBD1|TRBV9|.|TRBJ2-1
TGTGCCAGCAGCGTAGCTCGGACAGGGGACAATGAGCAGTTCTTC
CASSVARTGDNEQFF
>TRBD1|TRBV11-1|.|TRBJ2-7
TGTGCCAGCAGCTTAGGTGGGACAGGGTCCTACGAGCAGTACTTC
CASSLGGTGSYEQYF
>.|TRBV7-2|.|TRBJ2-1
TGTGCCAGCAGTCTCACCCCTCCCTTACAGGGAGCCGCCCAGGAGCAGTTCTTC
CASSLTPPLQGAAQEQFF
>TRBD2|TRBV5-1|.|TRBJ2-2
TGCGCCAGCACCATGACTGGTAGCGGGGGGTTCGTCGGGGAGCTGTTTTTT
CASTMTGSGGFVGELFF
>TRBD1|TRBV5-1|.|TRBJ2-3
TGCGCCAGCAGCTCCCTGCTAATCGGGACAGGGGTAGCGGGACACACAGATACGCAGTATTTT
CASSSLLIGTGVAGHTDTQYF
>TRBD2|TRBV11-3|.|TRBJ2-2
TGTGCCAGCAGCCGGGAGGGGGGCGGCACCGGGGAGCTGTTTTTT
CASSREGGGTGELFF
>TRBD1|TRBV6-8|.|TRBJ1-2
TGTGCCAGCAGGGACGAGACAGGGGGCCGAATTATAAACTATGGCTACACCTTC
CASRDETGGRIINYGYTF
>TRBD2|TRBV5-1|few|TRBJ2-2
TGCGCCAGCAGCTTCGGACTAGCGGCCGACCTGGGCACCGGGGAGCTGTTTTTT
CASSFGLAADLGTGELFF
>TRBD1|TRBV28|.|TRBJ2-3
TGTGCCAGCAGTCCCCGACAGGGGGCACGAGATACGCAGTATTTT
CASSPRQGARDTQYF
>TRBD2|TRBV10-3|.|TRBJ2-7
TGTGCCATCAGTGACATCGGGGAGGGTTTAGGCTACGAGCAGTACTTC
CAISDIGEGLGYEQYF
>.|TRBV18|.|TRBJ1-4
TGTGCCAGCTCCCCTGGGACATCAACTAATGAAAAACTGTTTTTT
CASSPGTSTNEKLFF
>.|TRBV19|.|TRBJ2-3
TGTGCCAGTAGCATCAATGGGAAGGATACGCAGTATTTT
CASSINGKDTQYF
>TRBD2|TRBV9|.|TRBJ2-3
TGTGCCAGCAGCGTAGCGGGAGGGCTGGCAGATACGCAGTATTTT
CASSVAGGLADTQYF
>.|TRBV18|.|TRBJ2-1
TGTGCCAGCTCAGTGAGTGGGATCGGGGAGAGTGAGCAGTTCTTC
CASSVSGIGESEQFF
>.|TRBV6-4|.|TRBJ2-7
TGTGCCAGCAGTTACTCGATGTTAGGCCACGAAGGTTACGGGCAGTACTTC
CASSYSMLGHEGYGQYF
>.|TRBV30|.|TRBJ2-5
TGTGCCTGGCTTCTAGTGGGGAGCCAAGAGACCCAGTACTTC
CAWLLVGSQETQYF
>TRBD1|TRBV11-3|.|TRBJ2-3
TGTGCCAGCAGCTTAGGGGGACAGGGGTGGACAGATACGCAGTATTTT
CASSLGGQGWTDTQYF
>.|TRBV18|.|TRBJ2-5
TGTGCCAGCTCCTACGCTAGCGTGGAGACCCAGTACTTC
CASSYASVETQYF
>TRBD2|TRBV18|.|TRBJ2-7
TGTGCCAGCTCACCGGGACTAGCGTCCTACGAGCAGTACTTC
CASSPGLASYEQYF
>.|TRBV19|.|TRBJ2-3
TGTGCCAGTAGCCAAGGTCGGGGAAGCACAGATACGCAGTATTTT
CASSQGRGSTDTQYF
>.|TRBV15|.|TRBJ2-7
TGTGCCACCAGCAGAGACGGGAGAGGATACGAGCAGTACTTC
CATSRDGRGYEQYF
>TRBD1|TRBV10-2|.|TRBJ1-1
TGCGCCACACAAAGGGGCCAGGGGGCGAGTGGGACTGAAGCTTTCTTT
CATQRGQGASGTEAFF
>.|TRBV5-1|once|TRBJ2-1
TGCGCCAGCAGCTTGGGTGAGTTTAATTCCTACAATGAGCAGTTCTTC
CASSLGEFNSYNEQFF